A selection of T cell receptor beta chains follows, all from one sample in a study of cytotoxic CD8 clonotypes in ibrutinib-treated CLL. Repertoires were generated with immunoSEQ multiplex PCR, while TCRdb's copy carries only in-frame clones and drops some. The data show 250,000 to 350,000 clones, with roughly four fifths seen just once and about 5.3% held by the top ten. This specimen consisted of PBMCs, obtained at disease progression, from a patient treated with ibrutinib. These receptor sequences come from a human donor with chronic lymphocytic leukemia. Both conserved end residues are part of each CDR3. D genes are given only for firm matches. The size entry is marked missing in some rows and otherwise reads once, few, many or a size class.

v_call: TRBV7-8
d_call: NA
clone_size: few
j_call: TRBJ1-5
cdr3_aa: CASSLVAGSNQPQHF
cdr3_nt: TGTGCCAGCAGCTTAGTCGCAGGGAGCAATCAGCCCCAGCATTTT

v_call: TRBV19
d_call: NA
clone_size: NA
j_call: TRBJ2-1
cdr3_aa: CASSKRGLYNEQFF
cdr3_nt: TGTGCCAGTAGTAAACGGGGGCTATACAATGAGCAGTTCTTC

v_call: TRBV7-9
d_call: TRBD1
clone_size: NA
j_call: TRBJ1-1
cdr3_aa: CASSPPFPDRVGKTEAFF
cdr3_nt: TGTGCCAGCAGCCCCCCATTCCCCGACAGGGTAGGGAAAACTGAAGCTTTCTTT

v_call: TRBV18
d_call: NA
clone_size: few
j_call: TRBJ2-2
cdr3_aa: CASTTTKQGTGELFF
cdr3_nt: TGTGCCAGCACTACCACCAAGCAGGGGACCGGGGAGCTGTTTTTT

v_call: TRBV9
d_call: NA
clone_size: NA
j_call: TRBJ2-6
cdr3_aa: CASSTTGRGANVLTF
cdr3_nt: TGTGCCAGCAGCACAACGGGCCGTGGGGCCAACGTCCTGACTTTC

v_call: TRBV5-1
d_call: NA
clone_size: NA
j_call: TRBJ2-7
cdr3_aa: CASSLMPGSSYEQYF
cdr3_nt: TGCGCCAGCAGCTTGATGCCGGGAAGCTCCTACGAGCAGTACTTC

v_call: TRBV29-1
d_call: NA
clone_size: few
j_call: TRBJ1-2
cdr3_aa: CSVGVWGARGYTF
cdr3_nt: TGCAGCGTTGGTGTGTGGGGGGCTCGCGGCTACACCTTC

v_call: TRBV5-1
d_call: NA
clone_size: NA
j_call: TRBJ1-4
cdr3_aa: CASRPDTATNEKLFF
cdr3_nt: TGCGCCAGCAGGCCGGACACTGCAACTAATGAAAAACTGTTTTTT

v_call: TRBV6-1
d_call: NA
clone_size: NA
j_call: TRBJ2-5
cdr3_aa: CASSGRDGYQETQYF
cdr3_nt: TGTGCCAGCAGTGGCCGGGACGGATACCAAGAGACCCAGTACTTC

v_call: TRBV5-1
d_call: TRBD1
clone_size: NA
j_call: TRBJ1-2
cdr3_aa: CASSLRDSYGYTF
cdr3_nt: TGCGCCAGCAGCTTGAGGGACAGCTATGGCTACACCTTC

v_call: TRBV4-3
d_call: NA
clone_size: NA
j_call: TRBJ1-4
cdr3_aa: CASSQGFNGLGDEKLFF
cdr3_nt: TGCGCCAGCAGCCAGGGGTTTAATGGTTTGGGGGATGAAAAACTGTTTTTT

v_call: TRBV10-3
d_call: NA
clone_size: NA
j_call: TRBJ1-1
cdr3_aa: CAIYGPGNTEAFF
cdr3_nt: TGTGCCATCTACGGACCCGGGAACACTGAAGCTTTCTTT

v_call: TRBV6-1
d_call: NA
clone_size: few
j_call: TRBJ1-2
cdr3_aa: CASDGYTF
cdr3_nt: TGTGCCAGTGACGGCTACACCTTC

v_call: TRBV7-2
d_call: TRBD2
clone_size: NA
j_call: TRBJ2-3
cdr3_aa: CASSWGLAGGPGTDTQYF
cdr3_nt: TGTGCCAGCAGCTGGGGACTAGCGGGGGGGCCGGGCACAGATACGCAGTATTTT

v_call: TRBV6-1
d_call: TRBD1
clone_size: NA
j_call: TRBJ2-7
cdr3_aa: CASSESRERQGWHF
cdr3_nt: TGTGCCAGCAGTGAATCTCGGGAAAGACAGGGCTGGCACTTC

v_call: TRBV6-6
d_call: TRBD1
clone_size: NA
j_call: TRBJ1-5
cdr3_aa: CASSWGTGRNQPQHF
cdr3_nt: TGTGCCAGCAGTTGGGGGACAGGGAGAAATCAGCCCCAGCATTTT

v_call: TRBV2
d_call: TRBD2
clone_size: few
j_call: TRBJ2-4
cdr3_aa: CATTRGEAKNIQYF
cdr3_nt: TGTGCCACCACCCGGGGGGAAGCCAAAAACATTCAGTACTTC

v_call: TRBV4-3
d_call: NA
clone_size: NA
j_call: TRBJ2-7
cdr3_aa: CASSQDYAGAYSYEQYF
cdr3_nt: TGCGCCAGCAGCCAAGATTATGCAGGGGCCTACTCCTACGAGCAGTACTTC

v_call: TRBV11-2
d_call: NA
clone_size: NA
j_call: TRBJ1-4
cdr3_aa: CASSLGVHKLFF
cdr3_nt: TGTGCCAGCAGCTTAGGGGTTCACAAACTGTTTTTT

v_call: TRBV4-1
d_call: NA
clone_size: NA
j_call: TRBJ2-5
cdr3_aa: CASSVLGSETQYF
cdr3_nt: TGCGCCAGCAGCGTCCTAGGGAGTGAGACCCAGTACTTC

v_call: TRBV28
d_call: NA
clone_size: once
j_call: TRBJ2-7
cdr3_aa: CASTPRDGYEQYF
cdr3_nt: TGTGCCAGCACGCCCCGGGACGGCTACGAGCAGTACTTC

v_call: TRBV5-1
d_call: NA
clone_size: NA
j_call: TRBJ2-7
cdr3_aa: CASRRTGTYEQYF
cdr3_nt: TGCGCCAGCAGAAGGACGGGAACCTACGAGCAGTACTTC

v_call: TRBV10-3
d_call: TRBD2
clone_size: NA
j_call: TRBJ2-7
cdr3_aa: CAIKSAGVGYEQYF
cdr3_nt: TGTGCCATCAAGTCGGCGGGAGTGGGGTACGAGCAGTACTTC

v_call: TRBV11-1
d_call: NA
clone_size: NA
j_call: TRBJ2-3
cdr3_aa: CASSLGDLDTQYF
cdr3_nt: TGTGCCAGCAGCTTAGGGGACCTAGATACGCAGTATTTT

v_call: TRBV5-1
d_call: NA
clone_size: NA
j_call: TRBJ1-2
cdr3_aa: CASSLTGANGGYTF
cdr3_nt: TGCGCCAGCAGCTTGACAGGTGCAAATGGTGGCTACACCTTC

v_call: TRBV5-6
d_call: NA
clone_size: NA
j_call: TRBJ2-3
cdr3_aa: CASSLPSPTDTQYF
cdr3_nt: TGTGCCAGCAGCTTGCCTAGCCCCACAGATACGCAGTATTTT

v_call: TRBV25-1
d_call: NA
clone_size: few
j_call: TRBJ2-6
cdr3_aa: CASSEWGTSGANVLTF
cdr3_nt: TGTGCCAGCAGTGAATGGGGGACCTCTGGGGCCAACGTCCTGACTTTC

v_call: TRBV18
d_call: NA
clone_size: NA
j_call: TRBJ1-4
cdr3_aa: CASSPRGQDTGEKLFF
cdr3_nt: TGTGCCAGCTCACCGAGAGGGCAGGATACGGGGGAAAAACTGTTTTTT

v_call: TRBV9
d_call: TRBD1
clone_size: NA
j_call: TRBJ2-5
cdr3_aa: CASSVKGAQETQYF
cdr3_nt: TGTGCCAGCAGCGTAAAGGGGGCACAAGAGACCCAGTACTTC

v_call: TRBV7-2
d_call: NA
clone_size: NA
j_call: TRBJ1-4
cdr3_aa: CASSLDGPGEKLFF
cdr3_nt: TGTGCCAGCAGCTTAGATGGGCCAGGTGAAAAACTGTTTTTT

v_call: TRBV7-9
d_call: NA
clone_size: NA
j_call: TRBJ2-7
cdr3_aa: CASSLPWSGRLYEQYF
cdr3_nt: TGTGCCAGCAGCCTCCCCTGGTCAGGACGCCTCTACGAGCAGTACTTC

v_call: TRBV9
d_call: NA
clone_size: NA
j_call: TRBJ1-2
cdr3_aa: CASSWVQLYGYTF
cdr3_nt: TGTGCCAGCAGCTGGGTGCAGCTCTATGGCTACACCTTC

v_call: TRBV2
d_call: NA
clone_size: NA
j_call: TRBJ2-7
cdr3_aa: CASGASSAVEQYF
cdr3_nt: TGTGCCAGCGGGGCTAGTTCCGCTGTAGAGCAGTACTTC

v_call: TRBV29-1
d_call: NA
clone_size: once
j_call: TRBJ1-2
cdr3_aa: CSVGGSDYGYTF
cdr3_nt: TGCAGCGTTGGGGGGTCGGACTATGGCTACACCTTC

v_call: TRBV9
d_call: NA
clone_size: NA
j_call: TRBJ1-2
cdr3_aa: CASSVDGTTPIGGYTF
cdr3_nt: TGTGCCAGCAGCGTAGACGGGACAACCCCTATTGGCGGCTACACCTTC

v_call: TRBV11-2
d_call: NA
clone_size: NA
j_call: TRBJ2-7
cdr3_aa: CASRPLFNQGHEQYF
cdr3_nt: TGTGCCAGCCGGCCTTTATTCAACCAGGGCCACGAGCAGTACTTC

v_call: TRBV7-9
d_call: NA
clone_size: NA
j_call: TRBJ2-5
cdr3_aa: CASSLGQQETQYF
cdr3_nt: TGTGCCAGCAGCTTAGGGCAACAAGAGACCCAGTACTTC

v_call: TRBV18
d_call: NA
clone_size: NA
j_call: TRBJ2-5
cdr3_aa: CASSPAGGVGTQYF
cdr3_nt: TGTGCCAGCTCACCGGCTGGGGGAGTTGGGACCCAGTACTTC

v_call: TRBV5-1
d_call: NA
clone_size: NA
j_call: TRBJ1-4
cdr3_aa: CASSLTANEKLFF
cdr3_nt: TGCGCCAGCAGCCTTACAGCTAATGAAAAACTGTTTTTT

v_call: TRBV7-2
d_call: NA
clone_size: few
j_call: TRBJ1-2
cdr3_aa: CASSLDLGLGEGYTF
cdr3_nt: TGTGCCAGCAGCTTAGATTTGGGGTTGGGTGAGGGCTACACCTTC

v_call: TRBV7-8
d_call: NA
clone_size: few
j_call: TRBJ2-3
cdr3_aa: CATTGTTTGDTQYF
cdr3_nt: TGTGCCACCACCGGGACGACAACCGGAGATACGCAGTATTTT

v_call: TRBV7-8
d_call: NA
clone_size: NA
j_call: TRBJ1-6
cdr3_aa: CASSLWGYNSPLHF
cdr3_nt: TGTGCCAGCAGCTTATGGGGGTACAATTCACCCCTCCACTTT

v_call: TRBV19
d_call: NA
clone_size: NA
j_call: TRBJ2-6
cdr3_aa: CASTEDGPYSGANVLTF
cdr3_nt: TGTGCCAGTACCGAAGATGGGCCATACTCTGGGGCCAACGTCCTGACTTTC

v_call: TRBV9
d_call: TRBD1
clone_size: few
j_call: TRBJ2-7
cdr3_aa: CASSVATGDRNYEQYF
cdr3_nt: TGTGCCAGCAGCGTAGCTACGGGGGACAGGAACTACGAGCAGTACTTC